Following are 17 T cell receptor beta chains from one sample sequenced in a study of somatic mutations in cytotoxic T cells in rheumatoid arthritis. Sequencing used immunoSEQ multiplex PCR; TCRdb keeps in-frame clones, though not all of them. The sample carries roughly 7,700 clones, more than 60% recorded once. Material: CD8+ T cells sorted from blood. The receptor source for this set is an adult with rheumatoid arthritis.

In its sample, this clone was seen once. CDR3 nucleotide sequence: TGTGCCAGCAGTTTAGCAGGATCCTATAATTCACCCCTCCACTTT. Its translation is CASSLAGSYNSPLHF. The chain has TRBV28 and TRBJ1-6; D is undetermined. Germline V gives CDR1 MDHEN, CDR2 SYDVKM. The V end lost 2 bases, the J end lost 1 base, and 6 bases lay between the germline ends. The CDR3 has 15 amino acids.

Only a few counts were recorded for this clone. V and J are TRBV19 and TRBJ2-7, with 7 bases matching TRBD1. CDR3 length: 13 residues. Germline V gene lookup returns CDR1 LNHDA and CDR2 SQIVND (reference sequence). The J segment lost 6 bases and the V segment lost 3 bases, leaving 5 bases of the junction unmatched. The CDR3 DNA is TGTGCCAGTAGTATCCTCGAGGGGGCCGAGCAGTACTTC. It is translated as CASSILEGAEQYF.

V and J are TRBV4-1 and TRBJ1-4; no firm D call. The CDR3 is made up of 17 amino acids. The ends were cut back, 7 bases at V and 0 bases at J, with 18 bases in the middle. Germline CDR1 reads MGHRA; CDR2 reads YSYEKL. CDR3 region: CASTARAFIATNEKLFF. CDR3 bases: TGCGCCAGCACCGCCCGGGCCTTCATTGCAACTAATGAAAAACTGTTTTTT.

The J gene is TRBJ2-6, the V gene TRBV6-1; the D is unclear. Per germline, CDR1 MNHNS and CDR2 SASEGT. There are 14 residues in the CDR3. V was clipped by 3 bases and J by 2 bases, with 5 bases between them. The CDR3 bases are TGTGCCAGCAGTGATCGGGCTGGGGCCAACGTCCTGACTTTC. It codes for CASSDRAGANVLTF.

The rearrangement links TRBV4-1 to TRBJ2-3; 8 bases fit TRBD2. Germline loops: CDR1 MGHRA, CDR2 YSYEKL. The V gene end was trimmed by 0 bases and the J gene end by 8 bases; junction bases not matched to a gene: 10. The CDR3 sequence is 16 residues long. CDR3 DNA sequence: TGCGCCAGCAGCCAAGATCCGGGACTAGGTGCCAGTACGCAGTATTTT. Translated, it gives CASSQDPGLGASTQYF.

CDR3 in amino acids: CASSILGGSGEKLFF. In DNA, the CDR3 is TGTGCCAGCAGTATCTTAGGGGGGAGCGGTGAAAAACTGTTTTTT. V is TRBV28 and J is TRBJ1-4; possibly TRBD1 for D (6 bases). The CDR3 length is 15 residues. CDR1 and CDR2 from the germline V gene are MDHEN and SYDVKM. V was clipped by 5 bases and J by 7 bases, with 17 bases between them.

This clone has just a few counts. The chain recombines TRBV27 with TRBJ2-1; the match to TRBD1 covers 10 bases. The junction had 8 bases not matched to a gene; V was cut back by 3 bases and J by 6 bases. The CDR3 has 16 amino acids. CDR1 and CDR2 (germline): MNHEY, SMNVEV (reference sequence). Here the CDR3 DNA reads TGTGCCAGCAGTTTGGTCGGGACAGGGGCGACCAATGAGCAGTTCTTC. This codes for CASSLVGTGATNEQFF.

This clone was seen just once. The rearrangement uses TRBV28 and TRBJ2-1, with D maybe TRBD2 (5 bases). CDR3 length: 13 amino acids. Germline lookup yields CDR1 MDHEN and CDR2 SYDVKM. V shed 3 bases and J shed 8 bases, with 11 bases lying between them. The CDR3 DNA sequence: TGTGCCAGCAGTTTCGGGGAAGCGGATGAGCAGTTCTTC. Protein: CASSFGEADEQFF.

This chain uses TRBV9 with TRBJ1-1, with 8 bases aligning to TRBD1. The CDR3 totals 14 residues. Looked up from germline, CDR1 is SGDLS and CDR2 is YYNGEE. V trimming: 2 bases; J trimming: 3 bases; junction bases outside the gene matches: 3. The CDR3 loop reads CASSVGQEYTEAFF. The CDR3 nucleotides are TGTGCCAGCAGCGTGGGACAGGAGTACACTGAAGCTTTCTTT. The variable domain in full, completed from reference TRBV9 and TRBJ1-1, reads DSGVTQTPKHLITATGQRVTLRCSPRSGDLSVYWYQQSLDQGLQFLIQYYNGEERAKGNILERFSAQQFPDLHSELNLSSLELGDSALYFCASSVGQEYTEAFFGQGTRLTVV.

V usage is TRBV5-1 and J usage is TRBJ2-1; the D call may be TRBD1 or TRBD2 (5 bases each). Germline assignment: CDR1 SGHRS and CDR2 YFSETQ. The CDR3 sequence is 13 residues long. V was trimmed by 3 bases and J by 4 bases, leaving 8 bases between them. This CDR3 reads CASSWGPYNEQFF. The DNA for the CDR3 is TGCGCCAGCAGCTGGGGACCTTACAATGAGCAGTTCTTC.

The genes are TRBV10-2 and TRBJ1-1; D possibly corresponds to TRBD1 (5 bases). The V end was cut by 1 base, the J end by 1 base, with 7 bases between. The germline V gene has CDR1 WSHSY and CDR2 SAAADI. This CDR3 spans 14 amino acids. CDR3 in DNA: TGCGCCAGCAGTGAGTTGAGGGGGAACACTGAAGCTTTCTTT. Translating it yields CASSELRGNTEAFF.

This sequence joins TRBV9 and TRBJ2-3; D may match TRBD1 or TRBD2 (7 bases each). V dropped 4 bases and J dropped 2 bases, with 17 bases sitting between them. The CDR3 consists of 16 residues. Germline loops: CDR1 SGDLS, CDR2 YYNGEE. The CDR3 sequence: CASSTQGGGYTDTQYF. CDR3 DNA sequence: TGTGCCAGCAGCACTCAGGGGGGGGGCTACACAGATACGCAGTATTTT.

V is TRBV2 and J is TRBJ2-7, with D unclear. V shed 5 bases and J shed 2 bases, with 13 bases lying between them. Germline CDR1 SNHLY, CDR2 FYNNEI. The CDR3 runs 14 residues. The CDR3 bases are TGTGCCAGCAGTCGATTGGCCTTTACCTACGAGCAGTACTTC. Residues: CASSRLAFTYEQYF. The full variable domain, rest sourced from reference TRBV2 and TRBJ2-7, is EPEVTQTPSHQVTQMGQEVILRCVPISNHLYFYWYRQILGQKVEFLVSFYNNEISEKSEIFDDQFSVERPDGSNFTLKIRSTKLEDSAMYFCASSRLAFTYEQYFGPGTRLTVT.

The CDR3 loop reads CASSPPRVSLASRGGAVEPQHF. DNA for the CDR3: TGTGCCAGCAGCCCGCCCAGGGTTAGCCTCGCCTCCCGGGGAGGGGCGGTAGAGCCCCAGCATTTT. The chain couples TRBV28 to TRBJ1-5; D may be TRBD1 (5 bases). The germline gives CDR1 MDHEN, CDR2 SYDVKM. This CDR3 is 22 amino acids long. The germline V and J ends were trimmed by 6 bases and 8 bases, with 41 bases remaining between them.

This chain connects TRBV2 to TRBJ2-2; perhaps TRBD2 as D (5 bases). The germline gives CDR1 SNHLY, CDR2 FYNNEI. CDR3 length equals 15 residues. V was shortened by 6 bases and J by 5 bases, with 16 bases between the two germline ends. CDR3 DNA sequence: TGTGCCAGCAGGGTGGACTGGGTTGGAACCGGGGAGCTGTTTTTT. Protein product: CASRVDWVGTGELFF. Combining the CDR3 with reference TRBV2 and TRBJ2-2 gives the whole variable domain EPEVTQTPSHQVTQMGQEVILRCVPISNHLYFYWYRQILGQKVEFLVSFYNNEISEKSEIFDDQFSVERPDGSNFTLKIRSTKLEDSAMYFCASRVDWVGTGELFFGEGSRLTVL.

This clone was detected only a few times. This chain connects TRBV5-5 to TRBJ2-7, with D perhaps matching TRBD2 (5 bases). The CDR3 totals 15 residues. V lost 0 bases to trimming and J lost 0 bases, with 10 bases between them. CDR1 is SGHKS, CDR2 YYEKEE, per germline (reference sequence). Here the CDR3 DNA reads TGTGCCAGCAGCTTGGTTGGTAGCGTCTCCTACGAGCAGTACTTC. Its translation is CASSLVGSVSYEQYF.

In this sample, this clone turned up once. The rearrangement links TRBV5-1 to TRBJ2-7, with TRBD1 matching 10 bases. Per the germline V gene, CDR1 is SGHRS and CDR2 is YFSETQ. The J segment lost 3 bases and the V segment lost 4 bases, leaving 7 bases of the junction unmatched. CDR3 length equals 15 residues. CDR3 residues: CASSPTGTGDYEQYF. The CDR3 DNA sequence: TGCGCCAGCAGCCCCACCGGGACAGGGGACTACGAGCAGTACTTC.